The 25 T cell receptor beta chains below all came from one sample that was sequenced in a study of cytomegalovirus exposure and HLA in healthy donors. Only in-frame clones appear in the TCRdb table, and some are missing; sequencing was by immunoSEQ multiplex PCR. The sample holds some 84,000 clones, around 90% seen once. What was sequenced was PBMCs. These receptors were taken from a man aged 25-45 years in good health and CMV-seronegative.

The rearrangement joins TRBV28 to TRBJ1-2; unclear D gene. Germline V CDR1 and CDR2: MDHEN, SYDVKM. V dropped 3 bases and J dropped 5 bases, with 4 bases sitting between them. CDR3 size: 11 residues. The CDR3 loop is CASSFGYGYTF. The CDR3 bases are TGTGCCAGCAGTTTCGGGTATGGCTACACCTTC.

The rearrangement joins TRBV6-1 to TRBJ2-7, with TRBD2 matching 12 bases. V lost 3 bases and J lost 9; bases outside the gene matches: 6. CDR3 length: 14 amino acids. Germline V gene sequence: CDR1 MNHNS, CDR2 SASEGT. The chain's CDR3 is CASSELAGGPGQYF. CDR3 nucleotides: TGTGCCAGCAGTGAGCTAGCGGGGGGGCCGGGGCAGTACTTC.

The chain joins TRBV5-6 to TRBJ1-5; 8 nucleotides match TRBD1. CDR3 length: 18 residues. The V gene's germline CDR1 is SGHDT and CDR2 YYEEEE. Trimming cost V 2 bases and J 1 base; bases outside gene matches: 11. The CDR3 DNA reads TGTGCCAGCAGCTTTCATGGACAGGGACTTTTGAGCAATCAGCCCCAGCATTTT. Its translation: CASSFHGQGLLSNQPQHF.

The chain is built from TRBV9 and TRBJ2-3; TRBD2 matches 13 bases. From germline, CDR1 is SGDLS and CDR2 YYNGEE. Unmatched junction bases numbered 4, after V lost 0 bases and J lost 0 bases. This CDR3 comprises 18 residues. This chain's CDR3 is CASSVGTSGGRSTDTQYF. The CDR3, as DNA: TGTGCCAGCAGCGTAGGGACTAGCGGGGGAAGAAGCACAGATACGCAGTATTTT.

The chain recombines TRBV28 with TRBJ1-5; D unclear. The CDR3 length is 14 residues. The germline CDR1 and CDR2 sequences are MDHEN and SYDVKM. The V gene lost 2 bases and the J gene lost 1 base, with 6 bases spanning the gap. CDR3 sequence: CASSLRQSNQPQHF. CDR3 nucleotide sequence: TGTGCCAGCAGTTTAAGACAAAGCAATCAGCCCCAGCATTTT. Looking up the rest from reference TRBV28 and TRBJ1-5 gives the full variable domain: DVKVTQSSRYLVKRTGEKVFLECVQDMDHENMFWYRQDPGLGLRLIYFSYDVKMKEKGDIPEGYSVSREKKERFSLILESASTNQTSMYLCASSLRQSNQPQHFGDGTRLSIL.

Only a few counts were recorded for this clone. V gene TRBV6-1 combines with J gene TRBJ1-1; the D is unclear. The V and J ends lost 5 bases and 1 base respectively, with 8 bases between them. Germline values: CDR1 MNHNS, CDR2 SASEGT. The CDR3 totals 13 residues. The CDR3 sequence: CASSHRENTEAFF. DNA for the CDR3: TGTGCCAGCAGTCATAGAGAGAACACTGAAGCTTTCTTT.

This chain uses TRBV10-2 with TRBJ1-2; no reliable D call. The CDR3 runs to 12 residues. Trimming left V 3 bases short and J 6 bases short, with 8 bases between. Per germline, CDR1 WSHSY and CDR2 SAAADI. CDR3: CASSDGTNGYTF. As DNA, the CDR3 is TGCGCCAGCAGTGACGGAACTAATGGCTACACCTTC.

This chain uses TRBV2 with TRBJ2-2, with no clear D. The V gene's germline CDR1 is SNHLY and CDR2 FYNNEI. The CDR3 consists of 15 residues. V was cut by 3 bases and J by 5 bases, with 13 bases left in between. The CDR3 spells CASSDVIPRTGELFF. CDR3 in DNA: TGTGCCAGCAGTGATGTGATACCCAGGACCGGGGAGCTGTTTTTT.

For this clone: A read error may produce the germline difference seen at one junction end. The chain recombines TRBV7-7 with TRBJ2-3; TRBD1 matches at 7 bases. This CDR3 comprises 15 residues. CDR1 SSHAT and CDR2 FNYEAQ come from the germline V gene (reference sequence). CDR3 loop: CASSPGTANTDTQYF. DNA of the CDR3: TGTGCTAGCAGCCCCGGGACAGCGAACACAGATACGCAGTATTTT.

The chain recombines TRBV10-1 with TRBJ2-3; TRBD2 matches 8 bases. The CDR3 sequence is 16 residues long. Germline V lookup: CDR1 WNHNN, CDR2 SYGVQD (reference sequence). The V and J ends lost 3 bases and 3 bases, in that order; junction bases with no gene match: 8. CDR3 region: CASSDPSGRMTDTQYF. The DNA of the CDR3 is TGCGCCAGCAGTGACCCAAGCGGGAGAATGACAGATACGCAGTATTTT.

The gene calls are TRBV5-4 and TRBJ2-5; 8 positions agree with TRBD1. The germline V gene has CDR1 SGHNT and CDR2 YYREEE (reference sequence). V lost 3 bases, J lost 3 bases, and 4 bases stayed unmatched. The length of the CDR3 is 14 residues. Here the CDR3 reads CASSSVTGEETQYF. DNA for the CDR3: TGTGCCAGCAGCTCCGTGACAGGGGAAGAGACCCAGTACTTC.

The gene calls are TRBV29-1 and TRBJ2-1; the match to TRBD1 covers 10 bases. The CDR3 contains 14 residues. The trim removed 6 bases at V and 2 bases at J, leaving 4 bases unmatched. Per germline, CDR1 SQVTM and CDR2 ANQGSEA. The CDR3 DNA is TGCAGCGTCATCGGGACAGGGGCCTACAATGAGCAGTTCTTC. It is translated as CSVIGTGAYNEQFF.

V gene TRBV5-1 combines with J gene TRBJ2-2, with 12 bases identical to TRBD1. V gave up 0 bases and J gave up 5 bases; unmatched junction bases: 14. The CDR3 is made up of 20 amino acids. Germline CDR1 reads SGHRS; CDR2 reads YFSETQ. The CDR3 sequence is CASSLGAGGTGGYGTGELFF. The CDR3 DNA reads TGCGCCAGCAGCTTGGGCGCAGGAGGGACAGGGGGCTACGGAACCGGGGAGCTGTTTTTT.

This clone is a singleton in its sample. This chain joins TRBV9 and TRBJ1-3, with no clear D. Per germline, CDR1 SGDLS and CDR2 YYNGEE. This CDR3 is built from 15 residues. The ends were cut back, 0 bases at V and 0 bases at J, with 7 bases in the middle. CDR3 coding DNA: TGTGCCAGCAGCGTAGCCGGGGACTCTGGAAACACCATATATTTT. This sequence encodes CASSVAGDSGNTIYF. The full variable domain, in which reference TRBV9 and TRBJ1-3 provide the parts outside the CDR3, is DSGVTQTPKHLITATGQRVTLRCSPRSGDLSVYWYQQSLDQGLQFLIQYYNGEERAKGNILERFSAQQFPDLHSELNLSSLELGDSALYFCASSVAGDSGNTIYFGEGSWLTVV.

J is TRBJ1-5 and V is TRBV19; no firm D call. CDR1 is LNHDA and CDR2 is SQIVND in the germline V gene (reference sequence). The CDR3 spans 14 residues. V lost 1 base to trimming and J lost 0 bases, with 4 bases between them. The CDR3 nucleotides read TGTGCCAGTAGTATAGGCGTTAGCAATCAGCCCCAGCATTTT. Protein: CASSIGVSNQPQHF.

In this sample, this clone turned up once. The V gene is TRBV7-2, the J gene TRBJ2-7, with 12 bases aligning to TRBD2. The junction had 11 bases not matched to a gene; V was cut back by 3 bases and J by 2 bases. CDR3 length: 18 amino acids. The germline CDR1 and CDR2 sequences are SGHTA and FQGNSA. For the CDR3, the DNA is TGTGCCAGCAGCTTGGCGAGTCCACTAGCGGGGGGCCCCTACGAGCAGTACTTC. It translates to CASSLASPLAGGPYEQYF. The whole variable domain, filled in from reference TRBV7-2 and TRBJ2-7, reads GAGVSQSPSNKVTEKGKDVELRCDPISGHTALYWYRQSLGQGLEFLIYFQGNSAPDKSGLPSDRFSAERTGGSVSTLTIQRTQQEDSAVYLCASSLASPLAGGPYEQYFGPGTRLTVT.

This chain connects TRBV28 to TRBJ1-1; no clear D. The V gene's germline CDR1 is MDHEN and CDR2 SYDVKM. The V end lost 6 bases, the J end lost 5 bases, and 16 bases lay between the germline ends. CDR3 length: 14 amino acids. CDR3 DNA: TGTGCCAGCAGGTCCCGGGTTTCGAGTACTGAAGCTTTCTTT. It is translated as CASRSRVSSTEAFF.

The J gene is TRBJ1-6, the V gene TRBV18; D is possibly TRBD1 (6 bases). Germline V gene lookup returns CDR1 KGHSH and CDR2 LQKENI. The CDR3 has 13 amino acids. Trimming stripped 6 bases from V and 13 bases from J, with 16 bases between. CDR3 coding DNA: TGTGCCAGCTCTCGACAGGTCCAAAATCCCCTCCACTTT. Encoded protein: CASSRQVQNPLHF.

The V gene is TRBV28, the J gene TRBJ1-2; 12 nucleotides line up with TRBD1. The V gene's germline CDR1 is MDHEN and CDR2 SYDVKM. This CDR3 spans 20 amino acids. V shed 0 bases and J 1 base; nucleotides not matched to a gene: 12. This CDR3 is CASSLWGGQGAGARNYGYTF. CDR3 in DNA: TGTGCCAGCAGTTTATGGGGGGGACAGGGGGCAGGAGCCCGTAACTATGGCTACACCTTC.

The rearrangement uses TRBV28 and TRBJ1-1; D unclear. Trimming removed 2 bases at V and 2 bases at J, with 9 bases between. The length of the CDR3 is 14 residues. Germline V CDR1 and CDR2: MDHEN, SYDVKM. CDR3 residues: CASSLPQLNTEAFF. The CDR3 DNA is TGTGCCAGCAGTTTACCCCAGTTAAACACTGAAGCTTTCTTT.

The chain links TRBV19 to TRBJ1-1; no reliable D call. Deletions cut 2 bases from V and 5 bases from J, with 9 bases between. The germline V gene encodes CDR1 LNHDA and CDR2 SQIVND (reference sequence). This CDR3 has 13 residues. The CDR3, as DNA: TGTGCCAGTAGTATATTCCCGGGGACTGAAGCTTTCTTT. Its translation is CASSIFPGTEAFF.

The sample holds one count of this clone. The V call is TRBV5-1, the J call TRBJ2-3; 11 bases are a match to TRBD2. CDR3 length: 17 amino acids. Germline V gene data show CDR1 as SGHRS and CDR2 as YFSETQ. V lost 2 bases, J lost 2 bases, and 7 bases stayed unmatched. The CDR3 protein is CASSLGLAGVSTDTQYF. The CDR3 DNA follows: TGCGCCAGCAGCTTAGGACTAGCGGGCGTCTCCACAGATACGCAGTATTTT.

J is TRBJ2-5 and V is TRBV18, with 7 bases lining up with TRBD1. Germline lookup yields CDR1 KGHSH and CDR2 LQKENI. V was clipped by 3 bases and J by 1 base; unmatched bases: 5. The CDR3 runs 15 residues. CDR3 sequence: CASSPDRPFQETQYF. The CDR3 DNA reads TGTGCCAGCTCACCGGACAGGCCTTTCCAAGAGACCCAGTACTTC.

CDR3 sequence: CASSPPGGSTVYGYTF. The CDR3 DNA reads TGCGCCAGCAGCCCCCCCGGAGGGAGTACGGTCTATGGCTACACCTTC. The chain couples TRBV4-1 to TRBJ1-2; no reliable D call. Germline V gene data show CDR1 as MGHRA and CDR2 as YSYEKL. V lost 4 bases and J 4 bases, leaving 19 bases between the germline ends. CDR3 length: 16 residues.

The gene calls are TRBV28 and TRBJ2-7; TRBD2 matches 9 bases. Trimming at V came to 1 base and at J to 3 bases, leaving 4 bases not matched to a gene. CDR1 is MDHEN, CDR2 SYDVKM, per germline. This CDR3 has 15 amino acids. Here the CDR3 reads CASSLSFSGSYEQYF. CDR3 bases: TGTGCCAGCAGTTTATCGTTTAGCGGGAGCTACGAGCAGTACTTC.